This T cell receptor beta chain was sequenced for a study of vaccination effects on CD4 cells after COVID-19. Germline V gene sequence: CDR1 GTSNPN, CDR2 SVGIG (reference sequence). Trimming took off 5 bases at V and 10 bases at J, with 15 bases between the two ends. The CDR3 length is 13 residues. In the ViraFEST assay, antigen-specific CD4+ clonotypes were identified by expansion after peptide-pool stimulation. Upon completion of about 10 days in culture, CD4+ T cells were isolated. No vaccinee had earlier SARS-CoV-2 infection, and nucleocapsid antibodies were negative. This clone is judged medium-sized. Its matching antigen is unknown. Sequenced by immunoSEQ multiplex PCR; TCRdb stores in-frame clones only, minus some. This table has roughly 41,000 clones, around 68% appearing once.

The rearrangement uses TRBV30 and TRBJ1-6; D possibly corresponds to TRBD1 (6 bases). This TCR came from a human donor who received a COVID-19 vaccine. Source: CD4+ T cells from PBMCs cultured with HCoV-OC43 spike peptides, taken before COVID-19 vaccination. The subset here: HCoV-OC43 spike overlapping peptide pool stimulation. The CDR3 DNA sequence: TGTGCCTGGGCACGACAGGAAAACTCACCCCTCCACTTT. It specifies CAWARQENSPLHF.